The clone carrying this T cell receptor beta chain has a count of ten or more. When naive CD8 T cells were sorted, they were gated as CD8+CD4-CCR7+CD45RA+. TCRdb recomputed calls from the PCR reads with MiXCR, one row per CDR3 protein. Among over 600,000 distinct CDR3 sequences, approximately 20% were seen once, and the ten largest hold roughly 0.83%. This entry is derived from a study of molecular identifiers for immune sequencing clone quantification. V lost 3 bases and J lost 10, with 16 bases in between. Germline CDR1 reads WSHSY; CDR2 reads SAAADI. The CDR3 is 14 residues long. What was sequenced was naive CD8+ T cells from blood, with Jurkat cell RNA spiked in. Subset of the sample: FACS-sorted CD8+CD4-CCR7+CD45RA+ naive T cells. The clonotype originates from a human donor in good health. Some libraries in this study had Jurkat cell RNA spiked in. The V call is TRBV10-2, the J call TRBJ1-5; D remains unclear. The CDR3 protein is CASSDTGVIEPQHF. The CDR3 bases are TGCGCCAGCAGTGATACGGGAGTGATTGAACCCCAGCATTTT.